This TCR beta chain was sequenced during a study of glioma-infiltrating T cells after dendritic cell vaccination. Whole-study context: Treatment, given 2003 to 2012, was autologous tumor lysate-pulsed dendritic cell vaccination. Dendritic cells derived from monocytes and pulsed with autologous tumor lysate formed the vaccine.

The table came from immunoSEQ multiplex PCR; TCRdb's copy has only in-frame clones and leaves some out. The table records 80,000 to 95,000 clones, less than 85% of them present only once. Germline CDR1 and CDR2: SNHLY and FYNNEI. This CDR3 has 12 amino acids. Trimming removed 6 bases at V and 9 bases at J, with 12 bases between. Time point noted: after dendritic cell vaccination, including at tumor progression/relapse. Before vaccination, two weeks after the third vaccination, and at progression, PBMC were collected. This specimen was blood, taken after dendritic cell vaccination. The source is a human donor with glioblastoma. The chain combines TRBV2 with TRBJ2-1; D is unclear. The CDR3 is CASRLEYGEQFF. The CDR3 bases are TGTGCCAGCAGGCTAGAGTACGGTGAGCAGTTCTTC.